These 18 T cell receptor beta chains were sequenced from one sample in a study of T cells in Graves' hyperthyroidism and ophthalmopathy. Amplified TCR beta CDR3 regions derived from RNA transcripts. First-round RT-PCR of the TCR CDR3 relied on the HTBI primer set. Each CDR3 protein gets one entry after TCRdb re-called the multiplex PCR reads with MiXCR. The sample consists of approximately 400,000 distinct CDR3 sequences, more than 15% of them appearing once. Material: blood. The origin of the receptors is a woman under 30 with Graves' hyperthyroidism that later progressed to Graves' ophthalmopathy.

The CDR3 loop reads CASSQDRASGVLYNEQFF. CDR3 nucleotide sequence: TGCGCCAGCAGCCAAGATAGGGCTAGCGGGGTACTCTACAATGAGCAGTTCTTC. This chain joins TRBV4-3 and TRBJ2-1; 9 nucleotides match TRBD2. V was pared by 0 bases and J by 3 bases, with 9 bases of the junction left unmatched. Germline CDR1 LGHNA, CDR2 YSLEER. The CDR3 has 18 amino acids.

The genes are TRBV11-2 and TRBJ2-5; 8 bases fit TRBD1. V shed 2 bases, J shed 5 bases, and the junction held 16 bases outside the gene matches. The CDR3 runs 18 residues. Germline CDR1 and CDR2: SGHAT and FQNNGV. The chain's CDR3 is CASSLRARDRNRGETQYF. The CDR3 nucleotides are TGTGCCAGCAGCTTACGGGCGCGGGACAGGAACAGGGGGGAGACCCAGTACTTC.

This clonotype was found many times. This sequence joins TRBV7-9 and TRBJ1-5; 7 bases map to TRBD1. The V gene end was trimmed by 1 base and the J gene end by 3 bases; junction bases not matched to a gene: 3. CDR3 length: 15 residues. Germline CDR1 is SEHNR and CDR2 is FQNEAQ (reference sequence). CDR3 in amino acids: CASSLGDSHNQPQHF. CDR3 in DNA: TGTGCCAGCAGCTTAGGGGACAGCCACAATCAGCCCCAGCATTTT.

This clonotype was seen only once. This chain uses TRBV7-9 with TRBJ2-5; D is possibly TRBD1 or TRBD2 (5 bases each). In germline, CDR1 is SEHNR, CDR2 FQNEAQ (reference sequence). This CDR3 is built from 13 residues. The V and J ends lost 3 bases and 5 bases respectively, with 10 bases between them. CDR3 coding DNA: TGTGCCAGCAGCTTCGGGGACGGGGAGACCCAGTACTTC. It yields the protein CASSFGDGETQYF.

This clonotype was seen at least ten times. V is TRBV7-9 and J is TRBJ2-7; 10 bases map to TRBD1. From germline, CDR1 is SEHNR and CDR2 FQNEAQ (reference sequence). This CDR3 is built from 14 residues. The J segment lost 5 bases and the V segment lost 5 bases, leaving 6 bases of the junction unmatched. In nucleotides, the CDR3 is TGTGCCAGCAGCCCCCGGGACAGGGGACACGAGCAGTACTTC. It is translated as CASSPRDRGHEQYF.

This sequence joins TRBV7-6 and TRBJ2-3; perhaps TRBD2 as D (5 bases). Germline V lookup: CDR1 SGHVS, CDR2 FNYEAQ. Trimming pared 4 bases from V and 1 base from J, leaving 18 bases between. The CDR3 contains 17 residues. The CDR3 DNA reads TGTGCCAGCAGCTGTACCCCCGCCGCGGGCTGCACAGATACGCAGTATTTT. As protein: CASSCTPAAGCTDTQYF.

This clonotype was counted many times. The chain has TRBV7-9 and TRBJ1-5; TRBD1 matches at 10 bases. The V gene's germline CDR1 is SEHNR and CDR2 FQNEAQ (reference sequence). Germline trimming cut 5 bases from V and 5 bases from J; bases unmatched to any gene: 6. The CDR3 runs 15 residues. CDR3 in amino acids: CASSLAGTGDQPQHF. As DNA, the CDR3 is TGTGCCAGCAGCCTCGCCGGGACAGGGGATCAGCCCCAGCATTTT.

The chain couples TRBV14 to TRBJ2-5; 9 nucleotides agree with TRBD2. The CDR3 is 17 amino acids. With V trimmed by 1 base and J by 3 bases, 9 bases remained unmatched. Germline CDR1 reads SGHDN; CDR2 reads FVKESK. The CDR3 loop is CASSQAVAGVEEETQYF. DNA for the CDR3: TGTGCCAGCAGCCAAGCGGTAGCGGGAGTTGAAGAAGAGACCCAGTACTTC.

This clonotype was detected ten times or more. The chain couples TRBV3-1 to TRBJ1-6, with D possibly being TRBD1 (5 bases). Looked up from germline, CDR1 is LGHDT and CDR2 is YNNKEL (reference sequence). The CDR3 runs to 15 residues. Trimming took off 2 bases at V and 9 bases at J, with 14 bases between the two ends. CDR3 in DNA: TGTGCCAGCAGCCAATCGGGGACTCAACTTTCACCCCTCCACTTT. This encodes CASSQSGTQLSPLHF.

This clonotype was observed many times. The chain uses TRBV27 and TRBJ2-5, with 11 bases matching TRBD2. Germline CDR1 MNHEY, CDR2 SMNVEV (reference sequence). CDR3 length equals 15 residues. V was clipped by 10 bases and J by 5 bases; unmatched bases: 12. CDR3: CATALTSGSFETQYF. DNA of the CDR3: TGTGCCACCGCCCTAACTAGCGGGAGTTTTGAGACCCAGTACTTC.

This chain uses TRBV7-3 with TRBJ2-1, with TRBD1 identical over 8 bases. In germline, CDR1 is SGHTA, CDR2 FQGTGA. Germline trimming cut 5 bases from V and 0 bases from J; bases unmatched to any gene: 12. There are 18 residues in the CDR3. CDR3 nucleotides: TGTGCCAGCAGCCCACAGGGGTCAGGGGGCGGCTCCTACAATGAGCAGTTCTTC. As protein: CASSPQGSGGGSYNEQFF.

This clonotype has only a few counts. The chain uses TRBV12-3 or TRBV12-4 and TRBJ2-2; no clear D. This CDR3 contains 12 residues. Between the trimmed V and J ends, which lost 0 bases and 7 bases, there was a span of 3 bases. CDR3 protein: CASSLADGELFF. The CDR3 DNA reads as TGTGCCAGCAGTTTAGCGGACGGGGAGCTGTTTTTT.

There are many counts of this clonotype. The rearrangement uses TRBV7-9 and TRBJ2-7, with 11 nucleotides matching TRBD2. Germline CDR1 and CDR2: SEHNR and FQNEAQ (reference sequence). The trim removed 5 bases at V and 2 bases at J, leaving 5 bases unmatched. The CDR3 is 15 residues long. In DNA form, the CDR3 reads TGTGCCAGCAGCCCACTAGCGGGAGTGGCCTACGAGCAGTACTTC. Encoded protein: CASSPLAGVAYEQYF.

Comments on this clonotype: A single base separates this from a much larger clone, so it may be a read error. The chain uses TRBV30 and TRBJ2-7, with no clear D. The CDR3 totals 14 residues. Trimming took off 5 bases at V and 2 bases at J, with 16 bases between the two ends. CDR1 is GTSNPN and CDR2 is SVGIG in the germline V gene (reference sequence). This CDR3 is CAWGYPVYTYEQYF. The CDR3 coding sequence is TGTGCCTGGGGTTACCCGGTTTACACCTACGAGCAGTACTTC.

This clonotype showed up many times. The rearrangement links TRBV28 to TRBJ2-5; D might be TRBD1 (6 bases). The CDR3 is 15 amino acids. The ends were cut back, 3 bases at V and 0 bases at J, with 11 bases in the middle. CDR1 and CDR2 from the germline V gene are MDHEN and SYDVKM. The CDR3 DNA follows: TGTGCCAGCAGTTTCTCACAGGGCTACCAAGAGACCCAGTACTTC. Translated: CASSFSQGYQETQYF.

This clonotype came up many times. The chain links TRBV9 to TRBJ2-7; D call uncertain. The CDR3 totals 15 residues. The germline V gene encodes CDR1 SGDLS and CDR2 YYNGEE. The V end lost 4 bases, the J end lost 2 bases, and 16 bases lay between the germline ends. Written as DNA, the CDR3 is TGTGCCAGCAGCCCAACCACAGCCACCGCCTACGAGCAGTACTTC. This translates into CASSPTTATAYEQYF.

V usage is TRBV10-3 and J usage is TRBJ1-5; D not resolved. The CDR3 has 16 amino acids. With 0 bases removed from V and 0 bases from J, the gap between germline ends came to 9 bases. Per germline, CDR1 ENHRY and CDR2 SYGVKD. The chain's CDR3 is CAISESLLRSNQPQHF. The DNA for the CDR3 is TGTGCCATCAGTGAGTCACTGCTCCGTAGCAATCAGCCCCAGCATTTT.

The chain carries TRBV7-6 and TRBJ1-1, with D perhaps TRBD1 (6 bases). Trimming took off 2 bases at V and 1 base at J, with 11 bases between the two ends. This CDR3 has 15 amino acids. Germline V gives CDR1 SGHVS, CDR2 FNYEAQ. The DNA of the CDR3 is TGTGCCAGCAGCTTAACGGGGGCCAGGAACACTGAAGCTTTCTTT. Residues: CASSLTGARNTEAFF. The variable domain in full, completed from reference TRBV7-6 and TRBJ1-1, reads GAGVSQSPRYKVTKRGQDVALRCDPISGHVSLYWYRQALGQGPEFLTYFNYEAQQDKSGLPNDRFSAERPEGSISTLTIQRTEQRDSAMYRCASSLTGARNTEAFFGQGTRLTVV.